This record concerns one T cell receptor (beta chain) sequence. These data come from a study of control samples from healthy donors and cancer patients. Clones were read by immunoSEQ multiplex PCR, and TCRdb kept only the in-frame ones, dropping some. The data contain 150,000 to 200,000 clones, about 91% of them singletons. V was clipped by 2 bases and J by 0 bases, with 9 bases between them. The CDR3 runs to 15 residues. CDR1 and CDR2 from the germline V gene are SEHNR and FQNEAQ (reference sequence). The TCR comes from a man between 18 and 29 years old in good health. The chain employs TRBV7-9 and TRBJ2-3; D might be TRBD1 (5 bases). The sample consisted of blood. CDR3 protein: CASSLPGSSTDTQYF. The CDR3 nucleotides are TGTGCCAGCAGCTTACCAGGGTCTAGCACAGATACGCAGTATTTT.